This TCR beta chain was sequenced during a study of T cell clusters in autoimmune cytopenias. Study-wide results and caveats: The cluster-lack signature was not seen for secondary cytopenia versus chronic lymphocytic leukemia.

Multiplex touch-down PCR amplified TRB using TRB-A and TRB-B pools in one tube. TCRdb re-called the multiplex PCR reads; one entry per CDR3 protein, DNA not given. The data show around 4,200 distinct CDR3 sequences, and the top ten clones hold under 25%. Worth noting for this clonotype: Its specificity is unknown.

Germline CDR1 reads MNHEY; CDR2 reads SMNVEV (reference sequence). CDR3 size: 16 residues. Each sample's input was 200 to 300 ng genomic DNA, roughly 38,000 genome equivalents. This sequence originates from a human donor with an autoimmune cytopenia or autoimmune hepatitis (not recorded which). This chain joins TRBV27 and TRBJ1-5; without DNA, the TCRdb call of TRBD1 cannot be checked. Sequences were obtained from peripheral blood. The CDR3 loop reads CASSLSGQGSNQPQHF.